The 17 T cell receptor beta chains below were found in one sample sequenced in a study of human T cells and chemical hapten exposure. From the RACE reads, TCRdb called clonotypes with MiXCR, one entry per CDR3 protein. The table records 340,000 or so distinct CDR3 sequences, roughly 6.9% of them present only once. As for time point: patch test 1, 2 weeks after DPC sensitization. Treatment noted: therapeutic diphenylcyclopropenone sensitization with weekly scalp DPC. The sequencing used whole blood, collected in connection with sensitization to the hapten diphenylcyclopropenone (DPC). These receptors originate from a woman between 18 and 29 years old with alopecia areata. Some clones in this sample may be carry-over from other donors' samples.

This clonotype was counted at least ten times. The CDR3 is CSVGWASGSYEQYF. DNA for the CDR3: TGCAGCGTGGGTTGGGCTAGCGGTTCCTACGAGCAGTACTTC. The chain has TRBV29-1 and TRBJ2-7, with 7 bases identical to TRBD2. This CDR3 spans 14 amino acids. Losses at the gene ends were 6 bases for V and 1 base for J; bases not matched to a gene: 9. Germline CDR1 is SQVTM and CDR2 is ANQGSEA.

The table lists this clonotype with a few counts. The J gene is TRBJ1-1, the V gene TRBV6-1; no clear D gene. Germline CDR1 is MNHNS and CDR2 is SASEGT. Between the trimmed V and J ends, which lost 6 bases and 11 bases, there was a span of 16 bases. This CDR3 is 12 amino acids long. CDR3 sequence reads: CASRDLEIMAFF. Here the CDR3 DNA reads TGTGCCAGCAGGGACTTAGAGATTATGGCTTTCTTT.

This clonotype was found a few times. This chain connects TRBV13 to TRBJ2-1; 9 bases agree with TRBD1. The trim removed 2 bases at V and 8 bases at J, leaving 7 bases unmatched. The CDR3 is made up of 15 amino acids. CDR1 and CDR2 from the germline V gene are PRHDT and FYEKMQ (reference sequence). The CDR3: CASSLTTGGIDEQFF. The CDR3 DNA is TGTGCCAGCAGCTTAACGACAGGGGGTATCGATGAGCAGTTCTTC.

This clonotype came up a few times. The chain recombines TRBV10-3 with TRBJ1-6; the match to TRBD1 covers 9 bases. The ends lost 10 bases at V and 5 bases at J; junction bases unmatched: 3. This CDR3 is built from 13 residues. Germline V gene lookup returns CDR1 ENHRY and CDR2 SYGVKD. The CDR3 DNA reads TGTGCCAGTAGGGACAGGGATAATTCACCCCTCCACTTT. Protein product: CASRDRDNSPLHF.

This clonotype was picked up a small number of times. The chain combines TRBV20-1 with TRBJ1-4; D not certain. Trimming took off 4 bases at V and 3 bases at J, with 12 bases between the two ends. Germline assignment: CDR1 DFQATT and CDR2 SNEGSKA (reference sequence). CDR3 length equals 14 residues. The CDR3: CSATPGGSNEKLFF. For the CDR3, the DNA is TGCAGTGCTACCCCCGGCGGGTCTAATGAAAAACTGTTTTTT.

The chain carries TRBV20-1 and TRBJ2-2; perhaps TRBD1 as D (6 bases). This CDR3 spans 15 amino acids. Germline-derived CDR1 and CDR2 are DFQATT and SNEGSKA (reference sequence). V was pared by 3 bases and J by 5 bases, with 16 bases between. The CDR3 is CSARKQGWRTGELFF. The DNA of the CDR3 is TGCAGTGCTAGGAAACAGGGTTGGCGGACCGGGGAGCTGTTTTTT.

This clonotype showed up just a few times. The genes are TRBV9 and TRBJ1-6; D may be TRBD1 (6 bases). The ends were cut back, 4 bases at V and 10 bases at J, with 18 bases in the middle. Per germline, CDR1 SGDLS and CDR2 YYNGEE. The CDR3 length is 15 residues. The CDR3: CASSLEGGLNSPLHF. In DNA form, the CDR3 reads TGTGCCAGCAGCCTAGAAGGGGGGCTGAACTCACCCCTCCACTTT. The full variable domain, in which reference TRBV9 and TRBJ1-6 provide the parts outside the CDR3, is DSGVTQTPKHLITATGQRVTLRCSPRSGDLSVYWYQQSLDQGLQFLIQYYNGEERAKGNILERFSAQQFPDLHSELNLSSLELGDSALYFCASSLEGGLNSPLHFGNGTRLTVT.

This clonotype was observed at least ten times. The CDR3 coding sequence is TGTGCCAGCAGCTCAAGAGACACCGGGGAGCTGTTTTTT. This translates into CASSSRDTGELFF. The chain joins TRBV7-6 to TRBJ2-2, with unresolved D. V shed 4 bases and J shed 3 bases, with 6 bases lying between them. The length of the CDR3 is 13 residues. Germline assignment: CDR1 SGHVS and CDR2 FNYEAQ.

The chain couples TRBV6-5 to TRBJ2-2; 7 positions match TRBD1. Germline lookup yields CDR1 MNHEY and CDR2 SVGAGI. This CDR3 is built from 14 residues. J gave up 1 base and V 6 bases, and 2 bases lay outside the gene matches. Here the CDR3 DNA reads TGTGCCAGCAGCTGGACAGGGAACACCGGGGAGCTGTTTTTT. Translated: CASSWTGNTGELFF.

CDR3 region: CASSQWGLAGAPQETQYF. The CDR3 bases are TGTGCCAGCAGTCAATGGGGACTAGCGGGGGCACCTCAAGAGACCCAGTACTTC. This sequence joins TRBV2 and TRBJ2-5, with 14 bases that match TRBD2. The V segment lost 5 bases and the J segment 2 bases; nucleotides outside the gene matches: 10. This CDR3 is 18 amino acids long. Germline lookup yields CDR1 SNHLY and CDR2 FYNNEI.

Ten or more counts support this clonotype. The J gene is TRBJ2-3, the V gene TRBV6-6, with D perhaps TRBD2 (5 bases). The CDR3 totals 14 residues. Trimming pared 3 bases from V and 5 bases from J, leaving 12 bases between. The germline V gene encodes CDR1 MNHNY and CDR2 SVGAGI (reference sequence). CDR3 bases: TGTGCCAGCAGTTATGGCCAGGAGGAAGATACGCAGTATTTT. This translates into CASSYGQEEDTQYF.

In its sample, this clonotype was seen many times. The J gene is TRBJ2-3, the V gene TRBV11-3; tentative D call: TRBD1 (6 bases). Germline CDR1 and CDR2: SGHNT and YENEEA. CDR3 length equals 13 residues. V lost 6 bases to trimming and J lost 2 bases, with 9 bases between them. The DNA for the CDR3 is TGTGCCAGCAGTGGGACAACCACAGATACGCAGTATTTT. Its protein is CASSGTTTDTQYF. Supplemented by reference TRBV11-3 and TRBJ2-3, the full variable domain reads EAGVVQSPRYKIIEKKQPVAFWCNPISGHNTLYWYLQNLGQGPELLIRYENEEAVDDSQLPKDRFSAERLKGVDSTLKIQPAELGDSAVYLCASSGTTTDTQYFGPGTRLTVL.

This clonotype was detected ten times or more. CDR3 in DNA: TGTGCCAGCAGTCGACCCTACGAGCAGTACTTC. Protein: CASSRPYEQYF. This chain joins TRBV6-2 or TRBV6-3 and TRBJ2-7; D unresolved. Deletions cut 5 bases from V and 2 bases from J, with 4 bases between. CDR3 length: 11 residues. Germline V CDR1 and CDR2: MNHEY, SVGEGT.

This clonotype has ten or more counts. V usage is TRBV6-2 or TRBV6-3 and J usage is TRBJ1-5, with unresolved D. Trimming removed 0 bases at V and 2 bases at J, with 5 bases between. Germline-derived CDR1 and CDR2 are MNHEY and SVGEGT. The CDR3 sequence is 14 residues long. The CDR3 nucleotides are TGTGCCAGCAGTTACTCTGGTGGCAATCAGCCCCAGCATTTT. This gives the protein CASSYSGGNQPQHF.

This clonotype has a handful of counts. The rearrangement uses TRBV4-2 and TRBJ2-1; TRBD2 aligns across 9 bases. This CDR3 has 18 residues. In germline, CDR1 is LGHNA, CDR2 YNFKEQ. The ends lost 2 bases at V and 5 bases at J; junction bases unmatched: 13. The CDR3 coding sequence is TGTGCCAGCAGCCAATCGTTCGGCGGGGGGGCCGTGAACAATGAGCAGTTCTTC. Its translation is CASSQSFGGGAVNNEQFF.

This clonotype was found a few times. The rearrangement joins TRBV6-2 or TRBV6-3 to TRBJ2-5; D could derive from TRBD1 or TRBD2 (7 bases each). The germline V gene encodes CDR1 MNHEY and CDR2 SVGEGT. There are 17 residues in the CDR3. V was pared by 5 bases and J by 3 bases, with 22 bases between. The CDR3 DNA follows: TGTGCCAGCAGTCTCCATACCTCGACAGGGAGGGAAGAGACCCAGTACTTC. Translation gives CASSLHTSTGREETQYF.

This clonotype was observed many times. CDR3 loop: CSAYKQGVYEQYF. CDR3 nucleotide sequence: TGCAGTGCTTACAAACAGGGGGTGTACGAGCAGTACTTC. The rearrangement links TRBV20-1 to TRBJ2-7, with 8 bases matching TRBD1. The ends lost 5 bases at V and 4 bases at J; junction bases unmatched: 7. The CDR3 has 13 amino acids. In germline, CDR1 is DFQATT, CDR2 SNEGSKA (reference sequence).